This T cell receptor (beta chain) derives from a study of technical replicates of blood from a handful of donors. V shed 5 bases and J shed 7 bases, with 11 bases lying between them. Germline lookup yields CDR1 LNHDA and CDR2 SQIVND (reference sequence). The CDR3 consists of 12 residues. The data were produced by immunoSEQ multiplex PCR, yet TCRdb's version contains in-frame clones alone and is incomplete. The sample yields tens of thousands of clones, just under 97% seen once. The J gene is TRBJ1-1, the V gene TRBV19; D ambiguous. The sample comprised T cells isolated from PBMCs. The TCR comes from a human donor in good health. The CDR3: CASSPRRSEAFF. CDR3 DNA: TGTGCCAGTAGTCCCCGTAGGAGTGAAGCTTTCTTT.